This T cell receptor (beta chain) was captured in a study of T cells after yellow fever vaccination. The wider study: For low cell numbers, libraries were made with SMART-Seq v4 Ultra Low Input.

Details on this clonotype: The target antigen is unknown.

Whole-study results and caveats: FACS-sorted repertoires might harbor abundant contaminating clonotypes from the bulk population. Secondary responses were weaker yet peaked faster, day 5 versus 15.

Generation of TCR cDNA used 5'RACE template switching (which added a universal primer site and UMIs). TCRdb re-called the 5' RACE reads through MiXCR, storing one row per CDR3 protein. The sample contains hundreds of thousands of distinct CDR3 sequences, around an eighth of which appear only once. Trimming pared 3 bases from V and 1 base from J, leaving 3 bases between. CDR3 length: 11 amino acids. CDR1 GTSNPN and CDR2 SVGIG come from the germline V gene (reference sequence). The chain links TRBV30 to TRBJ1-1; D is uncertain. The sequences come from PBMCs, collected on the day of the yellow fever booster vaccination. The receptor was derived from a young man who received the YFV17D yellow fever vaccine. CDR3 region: CAWSKNTEAFF. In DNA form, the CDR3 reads TGTGCCTGGAGCAAGAACACTGAAGCTTTCTTT.